This entry concerns a single TCR beta chain. These data belong to a study of T cell repertoires in cytomegalovirus infection. At the level of the study: In public TCR beta signatures, there were indications of both CMV infection and matching HLA type.

From the reads, TCRdb called clonotypes with MiXCR, one entry per CDR3 protein. This table holds roughly 500,000 distinct CDR3 sequences, roughly 10% found once. There are 14 residues in the CDR3. Germline values: CDR1 SGHNT, CDR2 YYREEE (reference sequence). V was clipped by 2 bases and J by 7 bases, with 13 bases between them. The chain couples TRBV5-4 to TRBJ1-5; D remains unclear. Sequencing was carried out using PBMCs. The origin of this receptor is a human donor in good health (CMV status not recorded). Some clones in this sample may be carry-over from other donors' samples. In DNA, the CDR3 is TGTGCCAGCAGCTTTGGTGGGTACGGGCAGCCCCAGCATTTT. As protein: CASSFGGYGQPQHF. Supplemented by reference TRBV5-4 and TRBJ1-5, the full variable domain reads ETGVTQSPTHLIKTRGQQVTLRCSSQSGHNTVSWYQQALGQGPQFIFQYYREEENGRGNFPPRFSGLQFPNYSSELNVNALELDDSALYLCASSFGGYGQPQHFGDGTRLSIL.